This entry concerns a single TCR beta chain. The protocol was immunoSEQ multiplex PCR, while the TCRdb copy is restricted to in-frame clones and leaves out a portion. The sample contains over 70,000 clones, roughly 91% of which appear only once. The source of the sample is a study of control samples from healthy donors and cancer patients. Germline loops: CDR1 MNHEY, CDR2 SVGAGI. The CDR3 covers 14 residues. Trimming pared 0 bases from V and 6 bases from J, leaving 11 bases between. This clonotype was obtained from a woman aged 55-69 years in good health. V gene TRBV6-5 combines with J gene TRBJ1-1, with D perhaps TRBD1 (5 bases). Sequencing used blood. The CDR3 loop is CASSYSGVGAEAFF. CDR3 nucleotide sequence: TGTGCCAGCAGTTACTCGGGAGTGGGGGCTGAAGCTTTCTTT.